The T cell receptor (beta chain) under discussion was sequenced for a study of T cells in Graves' hyperthyroidism and ophthalmopathy. TCR beta CDR3 regions were amplified from RNA transcripts. During a first-round RT-PCR of the TCR CDR3, the HTBI primer set was used. TCRdb re-called the multiplex PCR reads through MiXCR, storing one row per CDR3 protein. The repertoire holds some 490,000 distinct CDR3 sequences, with around a fifth as singletons. CDR3 length: 14 amino acids. V shed 10 bases, J shed 8 bases, and the junction held 16 bases outside the gene matches. Germline values: CDR1 SNHLY, CDR2 FYNNEI. This clonotype was counted many times. Clinical symptoms, serum thyroxine, TRAb, thyroid ultrasound and orbital computed tomography established diagnosis.

Sequencing input: blood. V usage is TRBV2 and J usage is TRBJ1-1; 7 bases match TRBD1. The sequence was collected from a woman aged 65 to 85 with Graves' ophthalmopathy. The CDR3 DNA reads as TGTGCCACCCAAGCCAACTTACAGGGGACCGAAGCTTTCTTT. Translated, it gives CATQANLQGTEAFF.